This T cell receptor beta chain originates from a study of T cell repertoires in cytomegalovirus infection. This clonotype was counted at least ten times. The antigen remains unidentified. TCRdb ran MiXCR on the reads and lists one entry per CDR3 protein. The sample has hundreds of thousands of distinct CDR3 sequences, around 32% seen once; the top ten hold about 14%. Trimming left V 7 bases short and J 4 bases short, with 14 bases between. CDR3 length equals 14 residues. Germline CDR1 and CDR2: SGHTA and FQGNSA. The chain combines TRBV7-2 with TRBJ2-1; no clear D gene. The sequence was collected from a human donor in good health (CMV status not recorded). Some clones in this sample may be carry-over from other donors' samples. The sample in question was cultured CD8+ T cells from PBMCs, obtained from culture after CMV antigen stimulation. Written as DNA, the CDR3 is TGTGCCAGCACCCCTTGGGAACAGTACAATGAGCAGTTCTTC. Translating gives CASTPWEQYNEQFF.